These 31 T cell receptor beta chains originate from one sample sequenced in a study of T cells expressing NK-cell markers (dated by TCRdb to 2018 to 2021). The library was prepared using 5' RACE. Instrument on record: Illumina HiSeq 2000. TCRdb reprocessed the reads and provides one entry for every CDR3 protein sequence; no DNA is given. The sample's own table lists about 460,000 distinct CDR3 sequences. Clones ranked in the top ten supply roughly 1.4% of the sample. The sequenced sample was blood T cells: a sorted CD56 or NKG2C T cell subset, CD4+ or CD8+ T cells, or bulk PBMC T cells (not recorded which). These receptors were obtained from a woman in her forties or fifties in good health. Donor details come from another sample of the same person, matched by shared clones.

The chain employs TRBV12-5 and TRBJ1-2; TCRdb indicates TRBD1, and absent DNA this call remains unverified. In germline, CDR1 is LGHNT, CDR2 FRNRAP. This CDR3 comprises 14 residues. The CDR3 here is CASGLQGVFYGYTF.

This chain links TRBV10-3 with TRBJ2-4; TCRdb indicates TRBD2, and absent DNA this call remains unverified. The length of the CDR3 is 16 residues. The V gene's germline CDR1 is ENHRY and CDR2 SYGVKD. This CDR3 is CAISATSGMAKNIQYF.

The CDR3 spells CASSLARGLAHYNEQFF. The rearrangement uses TRBV12-3 or TRBV12-4 and TRBJ2-1; TCRdb calls TRBD2, which cannot be checked without DNA. This CDR3 comprises 17 residues.

This chain uses TRBV5-1 with TRBJ2-2; the TCRdb call, TRBD1, lacks DNA for checking. The CDR3 loop spans 16 amino acids. Germline V CDR1 and CDR2: SGHRS, YFSETQ. CDR3 amino acids: CASSLASGGYTGELFF. Full variable domain (missing parts from reference TRBV5-1 and TRBJ2-2): KAGVTQTPRYLIKTRGQQVTLSCSPISGHRSVSWYQQTPGQGLQFLFEYFSETQRNKGNFPGRFSGRQFSNSRSEMNVSTLELGDSALYLCASSLASGGYTGELFFGEGSRLTVL.

The V and J genes are TRBV20-1 and TRBJ2-7. CDR1 is DFQATT, CDR2 SNEGSKA, per germline (reference sequence). The CDR3 is 13 amino acids. CDR3 sequence reads: CSARAPGTGEQYF.

The chain joins TRBV6-5 to TRBJ2-6. This CDR3 has 15 amino acids. Germline V gene sequence: CDR1 MNHEY, CDR2 SVGAGI. The CDR3 reads CASSPESAGANVLTF.

The chain couples TRBV5-1 to TRBJ2-1; TCRdb outputs TRBD2, but without DNA this stays unchecked. CDR3 length: 16 amino acids. Germline values: CDR1 SGHRS, CDR2 YFSETQ. This CDR3 is CASSLTSGRVANEQFF.

The rearrangement uses TRBV5-1 and TRBJ1-1; TCRdb designates TRBD1, a call that cannot be tested without DNA. Germline values: CDR1 SGHRS, CDR2 YFSETQ. The CDR3 has 13 residues. CDR3 region: CASRDKTNTEAFF.

This chain uses TRBV28 with TRBJ2-3; the D call from TCRdb, TRBD2, cannot be confirmed without DNA. This CDR3 is built from 13 residues. From germline, CDR1 is MDHEN and CDR2 SYDVKM. The CDR3 protein is CASVGGRGDTQYF.

The V and J genes are TRBV15 and TRBJ2-5. The CDR3 consists of 15 residues. CDR1 and CDR2 from the germline V gene are LNHNV and YYDKDF (reference sequence). The CDR3 spells CATSRDPPAQETQYF.

V gene TRBV20-1 combines with J gene TRBJ1-5; TCRdb reports TRBD1, a call that lacks DNA to check it against. CDR3 length equals 15 residues. The germline V gene has CDR1 DFQATT and CDR2 SNEGSKA (reference sequence). The CDR3 loop is CSATEGRYSNQPQHF.

The chain recombines TRBV7-9 with TRBJ1-1; TCRdb selects TRBD1, and the lack of DNA leaves this call unchecked. Per the germline V gene, CDR1 is SEHNR and CDR2 is FQNEAQ (reference sequence). CDR3 length equals 12 residues. The chain's CDR3 is CASSVTGNEAFF.

The V call is TRBV10-3, the J call TRBJ2-5; without DNA, the TCRdb call of TRBD2 cannot be checked. CDR1 and CDR2 (germline): ENHRY, SYGVKD. This CDR3 comprises 12 residues. The CDR3 reads CAIRREGETQYF.

This chain links TRBV3-1 with TRBJ2-5; TCRdb's assignment of TRBD2 cannot be checked, as there is no DNA. This CDR3 has 16 residues. Per the germline V gene, CDR1 is LGHDT and CDR2 is YNNKEL (reference sequence). CDR3 amino acids: CASSQEGREAWRTQYF.

The CDR3 spells CASSSDTGEDTQYF. The chain has TRBV11-2 and TRBJ2-3; TCRdb's assignment of TRBD1 cannot be checked, as there is no DNA. The CDR3 loop spans 14 amino acids. Looked up from germline, CDR1 is SGHAT and CDR2 is FQNNGV.

J is TRBJ2-5 and V is TRBV3-1. From germline, CDR1 is LGHDT and CDR2 YNNKEL (reference sequence). The CDR3 totals 14 residues. The CDR3 region is CASSQPDGQETQYF.

This chain joins TRBV20-1 and TRBJ2-3; the TCRdb call, TRBD2, lacks DNA for checking. There are 14 residues in the CDR3. CDR1 and CDR2 from the germline V gene are DFQATT and SNEGSKA (reference sequence). CDR3 sequence reads: CSARDVANTDTQYF.

This chain uses TRBV15 with TRBJ1-2; TCRdb picks TRBD1, but there is no DNA to check that call. Germline CDR1 reads LNHNV; CDR2 reads YYDKDF (reference sequence). This CDR3 is 14 amino acids long. CDR3 amino acids: CATSPWVVRYGYTF. Drawing the rest from reference TRBV15 and TRBJ1-2, the complete variable domain is DAMVIQNPRYQVTQFGKPVTLSCSQTLNHNVMYWYQQKSSQAPKLLFHYYDKDFNNEADTPDNFQSRRPNTSFCFLDIRSPGLGDTAMYLCATSPWVVRYGYTFGSGTRLTVV.

The rearrangement uses TRBV7-2 and TRBJ1-5; the D gene TCRdb calls, TRBD1, cannot be checked with no DNA. This CDR3 contains 14 residues. The germline V gene has CDR1 SGHTA and CDR2 FQGNSA. This chain's CDR3 is CASSLDRASQPQHF.

This sequence joins TRBV5-1 and TRBJ2-2; TCRdb's D call of TRBD1 is untestable without DNA. The CDR3 loop spans 17 amino acids. CDR1 is SGHRS and CDR2 is YFSETQ in the germline V gene. CDR3 region: CASSLDLWTADTGELFF. The whole variable domain, filled in from reference TRBV5-1 and TRBJ2-2, reads KAGVTQTPRYLIKTRGQQVTLSCSPISGHRSVSWYQQTPGQGLQFLFEYFSETQRNKGNFPGRFSGRQFSNSRSEMNVSTLELGDSALYLCASSLDLWTADTGELFFGEGSRLTVL.

V and J are TRBV29-1 and TRBJ1-6; the D call of TRBD1 rests on TCRdb alone, since no DNA is present to check it. This CDR3 has 13 amino acids. Germline CDR1 and CDR2: SQVTM and ANQGSEA. The CDR3 loop is CSVSDRSDSPLHF.

The chain joins TRBV4-2 to TRBJ2-1; TCRdb's assignment of TRBD2 cannot be checked, as there is no DNA. The CDR3 contains 17 residues. Germline V gene data show CDR1 as LGHNA and CDR2 as YNFKEQ. This chain's CDR3 is CASSPIGSGLSYNEQFF.

The chain combines TRBV6-1 with TRBJ2-2. CDR1 MNHNS and CDR2 SASEGT come from the germline V gene. The CDR3 length is 13 residues. Here the CDR3 reads CASSDGVTGELFF.

This rearrangement joins TRBV7-2 to TRBJ2-3; absent DNA, TCRdb's TRBD1 call cannot be checked. Per germline, CDR1 SGHTA and CDR2 FQGNSA. The CDR3 covers 14 residues. The CDR3 region is CASSRGLPSDTQYF.

This chain connects TRBV6-5 to TRBJ2-2; TCRdb proposes TRBD1, but this gene call is untestable without DNA. CDR1 MNHEY and CDR2 SVGAGI come from the germline V gene. The CDR3 has 13 residues. The CDR3 reads CASKQVNTGELFF.

CDR3 residues: CASSERGQPQHF. The J gene is TRBJ1-5, the V gene TRBV28; TCRdb calls TRBD1, which cannot be checked without DNA. CDR3 size: 12 residues. Looked up from germline, CDR1 is MDHEN and CDR2 is SYDVKM.

The chain is built from TRBV3-1 and TRBJ2-3. The CDR3 loop spans 14 amino acids. The germline CDR1 and CDR2 sequences are LGHDT and YNNKEL (reference sequence). This CDR3 reads CASSQVEVQNTQYF.

The chain uses TRBV29-1 and TRBJ2-3; lacking DNA, the TRBD1 call made by TCRdb goes unchecked. There are 11 residues in the CDR3. Germline values: CDR1 SQVTM, CDR2 ANQGSEA. CDR3 residues: CSSGESDTQYF.

J is TRBJ2-3 and V is TRBV27; the TCRdb call, TRBD1, lacks DNA for checking. Per germline, CDR1 MNHEY and CDR2 SMNVEV (reference sequence). This CDR3 comprises 16 residues. The CDR3 loop reads CASSQNRGLRTDTQYF.

The chain carries TRBV6-1 and TRBJ1-5; TCRdb gives TRBD1 as the D gene, but with no DNA this cannot be confirmed. CDR1 is MNHNS and CDR2 is SASEGT in the germline V gene. The CDR3 has 16 residues. The CDR3 here is CASSERVGRGGQPQHF.

The chain recombines TRBV20-1 with TRBJ2-5; as DNA is missing, the TRBD1 call by TCRdb cannot be tested. This CDR3 comprises 13 residues. Germline CDR1 reads DFQATT; CDR2 reads SNEGSKA (reference sequence). CDR3 sequence: CSARAPTVETQYF.